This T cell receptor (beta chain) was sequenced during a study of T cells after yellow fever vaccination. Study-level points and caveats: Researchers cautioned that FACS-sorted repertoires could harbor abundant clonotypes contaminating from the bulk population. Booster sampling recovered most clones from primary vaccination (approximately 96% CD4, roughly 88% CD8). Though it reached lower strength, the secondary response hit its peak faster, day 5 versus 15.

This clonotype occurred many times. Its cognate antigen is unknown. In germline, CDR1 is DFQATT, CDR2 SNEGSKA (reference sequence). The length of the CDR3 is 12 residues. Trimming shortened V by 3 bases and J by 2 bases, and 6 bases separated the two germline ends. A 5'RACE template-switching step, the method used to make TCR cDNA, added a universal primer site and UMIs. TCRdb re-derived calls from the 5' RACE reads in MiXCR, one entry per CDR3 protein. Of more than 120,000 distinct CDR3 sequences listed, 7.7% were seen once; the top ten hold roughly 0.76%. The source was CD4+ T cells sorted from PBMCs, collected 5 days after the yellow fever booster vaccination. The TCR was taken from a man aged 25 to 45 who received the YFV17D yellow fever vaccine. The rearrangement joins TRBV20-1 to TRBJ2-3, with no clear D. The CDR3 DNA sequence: TGCAGTGCTAGTTCTGTCACAGATACGCAGTATTTT. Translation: CSASSVTDTQYF.